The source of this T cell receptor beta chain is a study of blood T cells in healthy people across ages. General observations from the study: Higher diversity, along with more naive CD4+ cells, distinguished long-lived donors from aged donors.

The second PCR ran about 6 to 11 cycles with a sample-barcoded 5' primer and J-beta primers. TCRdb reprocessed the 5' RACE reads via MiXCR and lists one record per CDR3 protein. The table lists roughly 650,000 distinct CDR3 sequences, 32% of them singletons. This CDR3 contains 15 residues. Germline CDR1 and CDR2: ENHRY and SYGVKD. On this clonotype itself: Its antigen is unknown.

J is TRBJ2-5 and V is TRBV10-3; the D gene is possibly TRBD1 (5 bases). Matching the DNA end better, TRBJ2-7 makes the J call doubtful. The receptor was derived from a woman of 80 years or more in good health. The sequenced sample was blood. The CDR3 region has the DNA TGTGCCATCAGTGAGGACCAAGGGGCTCCCTACGAGCAGTACTTC. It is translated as CAISEDQGAPYEQYF.